The source of this T cell receptor (beta chain) is a study of response to subunit inactivated influenza vaccine. Overall study findings and caveats: T cells newly recruited by each seasonal influenza vaccination are few, the authors suggested.

The V gene lost 0 bases and the J gene lost 8 bases, with 11 bases spanning the gap. The germline V gene encodes CDR1 DFQATT and CDR2 SNEGSKA (reference sequence). The CDR3 extends over 14 amino acids. This clonotype was picked up a small number of times. Its antigen is unknown. One entry per CDR3 protein, called by TCRdb with MiXCR from the RT-PCR reads. The table lists 800,000 to 1,000,000 distinct CDR3 sequences, 21% of them singletons. The specimen was PBMCs from blood, collected roughly 5 days after vaccination. This sequence joins TRBV20-1 and TRBJ1-6, with a possible D match to TRBD1 (6 bases). The sequence came from a man in his fifties who received an inactivated influenza vaccine. The CDR3: CSARDGTLYSPLHF. Here the CDR3 DNA reads TGCAGTGCTAGAGATGGGACACTTTATTCACCCCTCCACTTT.